This T cell receptor beta chain was sequenced during a study of cytomegalovirus exposure and HLA in healthy donors. Study-wide context: The roughly 120 validation repertoires were reported in a later analysis to have been generated on the same platform as the approximately 700 first-cohort repertoires. Notes on the study in general: The study found most TCR sequences rare, yet found some public TCRs in many donors. Cytomegalovirus status was reportedly diagnosed by the classifier with high specificity and sensitivity.

For this clone: Its antigen is not identified.

The validation cohort, a group of some 120 subjects, included the donors and was separate from the approximately 680-subject first cohort. Using immunoSEQ multiplex PCR, the repertoire was profiled, and TCRdb retains in-frame clones only, with some absent. The sample has around 65,000 clones; 80% to 95% are singletons. There are 16 residues in the CDR3. Looked up from germline, CDR1 is SGDLS and CDR2 is YYNGEE. The junction had 3 bases not matched to a gene; V was cut back by 3 bases and J by 3 bases. The sequenced sample was PBMCs. This sequence was found in a man aged 18 to 29 in good health and CMV-seropositive. This rearrangement joins TRBV9 to TRBJ2-1; 13 bases match TRBD2. For the CDR3, the DNA is TGTGCCAGCAGCGCAGGACTAGCGGGAGTCTACAATGAGCAGTTCTTC. Amino acid sequence: CASSAGLAGVYNEQFF.